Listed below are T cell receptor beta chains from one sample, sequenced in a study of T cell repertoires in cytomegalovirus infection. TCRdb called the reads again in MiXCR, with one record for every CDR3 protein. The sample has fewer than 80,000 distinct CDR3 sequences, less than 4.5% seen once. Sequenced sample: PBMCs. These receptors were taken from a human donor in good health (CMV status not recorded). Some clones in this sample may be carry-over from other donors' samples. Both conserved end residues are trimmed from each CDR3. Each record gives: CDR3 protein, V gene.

cdr3_aa: ASSVGGDQPQH; v_call: TRBV6-1
cdr3_aa: ASSRQCGTEAF; v_call: TRBV6-6
cdr3_aa: ASSREGSMNTEAF; v_call: TRBV4-1
cdr3_aa: ASSHLAGGPNEQF; v_call: TRBV6-2/TRBV6-3
cdr3_aa: TIPGAQETQY; v_call: TRBV20-1
cdr3_aa: ASSLDRASQPQH; v_call: TRBV27
cdr3_aa: ASSSYRGNEQF; v_call: TRBV7-3
cdr3_aa: ASDTGGGAFATEAF; v_call: TRBV7-2
cdr3_aa: VSSLRTRDRGLHEQF; v_call: TRBV5-5
cdr3_aa: ASSLGLAVSDTQY; v_call: TRBV11-2
cdr3_aa: ASSAQYSLPQH; v_call: TRBV2
cdr3_aa: ASSPRGRKGTDTQY; v_call: TRBV18
cdr3_aa: ASSSAADTQY; v_call: TRBV6-6
cdr3_aa: ASSLGSRTRETQY; v_call: TRBV7-2
cdr3_aa: ASSSRDGAYEQY; v_call: TRBV7-3
cdr3_aa: ASSPGLSPLH; v_call: TRBV7-9
cdr3_aa: ASSLISGREVTGELF; v_call: TRBV7-3
cdr3_aa: ASSRFRGQDTEAF; v_call: TRBV7-2
cdr3_aa: ASSPQKIVYGYT; v_call: TRBV12-3/TRBV12-4
cdr3_aa: ATSRDVRLAGQY; v_call: TRBV15
cdr3_aa: ASSRHRGYEQY; v_call: TRBV7-2
cdr3_aa: ASRLTIRSTEAF; v_call: TRBV28
cdr3_aa: ASSPGPEQF; v_call: TRBV12-3/TRBV12-4
cdr3_aa: ASSPPQGTLNTIY; v_call: TRBV7-9
cdr3_aa: AFRQPGGSGYT; v_call: TRBV30
cdr3_aa: ASSLIGGRDHEQY; v_call: TRBV12-3/TRBV12-4
cdr3_aa: ATSRDPADTQY; v_call: TRBV15
cdr3_aa: ASSLGARTEAF; v_call: TRBV7-8
cdr3_aa: ASSPGPSNSGNTIY; v_call: TRBV5-4
cdr3_aa: SARREGRGNTEAF; v_call: TRBV20-1
cdr3_aa: ASSQIGNSPLH; v_call: TRBV14
cdr3_aa: ASRHGGANEQF; v_call: TRBV5-1
cdr3_aa: ASSLAGVAGYT; v_call: TRBV5-5
cdr3_aa: ASRVTGGLSQPQH; v_call: TRBV7-2
cdr3_aa: ASSLSLATEAF; v_call: TRBV27
cdr3_aa: ASSLKGTGNTEAF; v_call: TRBV7-6
cdr3_aa: ASSSLILQGSLYEQY; v_call: TRBV28
cdr3_aa: ASSPLGTGPEKLF; v_call: TRBV7-9